The 11 T cell receptor beta chains reported below all come from one sample, sequenced in a study of CD8+CD57+ T cells in acquired aplastic anemia. TCR beta VDJ combinations and CDR3 sequences were profiled from genomic DNA. MiXCR, run by TCRdb on the reads, gives a single entry per CDR3 protein. There are 190,000 or so distinct CDR3 sequences in the sample; under 65% occur only once, and over 25% lies in the top ten. The sequencing sample was made of sorted CD4+, CD8+, or CD8+CD57+ T cells (not recorded which) from PBMCs. These receptors all come from a human donor in good health.

The table lists this clonotype with many counts. The rearrangement links TRBV2 to TRBJ2-7; possibly TRBD1 for D (7 bases). This CDR3 has 16 amino acids. Trimming pared 1 base from V and 2 bases from J, leaving 15 bases between. Germline V gives CDR1 SNHLY, CDR2 FYNNEI. The DNA for the CDR3 is TGTGCCAGCAGTGAAGGAGGAGGGGGCTCAACCTACGAGCAGTACTTC. Its translation: CASSEGGGGSTYEQYF.

The gene calls are TRBV2 and TRBJ2-7; 10 bases fit TRBD1. The CDR3 extends over 14 amino acids. Germline assignment: CDR1 SNHLY and CDR2 FYNNEI. Losses at the gene ends were 6 bases for V and 0 bases for J; bases not matched to a gene: 2. CDR3 nucleotides: TGTGCCAGCAGGAGGACAGGGGGCTCCTACGAGCAGTACTTC. Its protein product is CASRRTGGSYEQYF.

The chain carries TRBV19 and TRBJ1-4; TRBD1 aligns across 9 bases. J gave up 7 bases and V 6 bases, and 3 bases lay outside the gene matches. Germline V lookup: CDR1 LNHDA, CDR2 SQIVND (reference sequence). The CDR3 totals 13 residues. CDR3 DNA sequence: TGTGCCAGTAGGGACAGGGGATTTGAAAAACTGTTTTTT. This encodes CASRDRGFEKLFF.

The genes are TRBV20-1 and TRBJ1-1; no reliable D call. The CDR3 is 12 amino acids. Looked up from germline, CDR1 is DFQATT and CDR2 is SNEGSKA (reference sequence). V was shortened by 6 bases and J by 9 bases, with 17 bases between the two germline ends. The CDR3 sequence is CSATPGSPKAFF. The CDR3 DNA sequence: TGCAGTGCCACCCCGGGCAGCCCCAAAGCTTTCTTT.

This clonotype was observed a handful of times. The chain joins TRBV30 to TRBJ2-3; D perhaps matches TRBD2 (6 bases). The length of the CDR3 is 16 residues. Deletions cut 0 bases from V and 0 bases from J, with 13 bases between. CDR1 is GTSNPN and CDR2 is SVGIG in the germline V gene (reference sequence). CDR3 nucleotides: TGTGCCTGGAGTGTCGGTAGCGGCTATAGCACAGATACGCAGTATTTT. Its protein product is CAWSVGSGYSTDTQYF.

V and J are TRBV15 and TRBJ2-5, with D possibly called TRBD1 or TRBD2 (6 bases each). Germline V gene lookup returns CDR1 LNHNV and CDR2 YYDKDF (reference sequence). V lost 0 bases and J lost 5, with 25 bases in between. This CDR3 region has 19 residues. The CDR3 loop is CATSRDNAPVADTGETQYF. The CDR3 DNA is TGTGCCACCAGCAGAGATAATGCCCCGGTAGCGGATACAGGGGAGACCCAGTACTTC.

The rearrangement uses TRBV15 and TRBJ2-7; TRBD1 aligns across 10 bases. The CDR3 length is 15 residues. V shed 3 bases and J 5 bases; nucleotides not matched to a gene: 7. Germline loops: CDR1 LNHNV, CDR2 YYDKDF (reference sequence). As DNA, the CDR3 is TGTGCCACCAGCAGCGGGACAGGGGTATCGGACGAGCAGTACTTC. Its translation: CATSSGTGVSDEQYF.

This clonotype was recorded only once. The chain has TRBV5-1 and TRBJ1-2, with D perhaps matching TRBD1 (6 bases). This CDR3 comprises 14 residues. Germline CDR1 SGHRS, CDR2 YFSETQ. V lost 0 bases and J lost 7, with 13 bases in between. The DNA for the CDR3 is TGCGCCAGCAGCTTGGATCAGGGGAGCGCTGGCTACACCTTC. This translates into CASSLDQGSAGYTF.

This clonotype has only a few counts. This sequence joins TRBV7-9 and TRBJ2-1; tentatively, D is TRBD1 or TRBD2 (5 bases each). CDR1 SEHNR and CDR2 FQNEAQ come from the germline V gene (reference sequence). This CDR3 region has 16 residues. V was pared by 2 bases and J by 8 bases, with 19 bases between. The CDR3 nucleotides are TGTGCCAGCAGCTTACCCTGGCGTTCGGGGCGGCATGAGCAGTTCTTC. Its protein product is CASSLPWRSGRHEQFF.

This chain links TRBV7-2 with TRBJ2-1, with 10 bases lining up with TRBD2. The germline V gene encodes CDR1 SGHTA and CDR2 FQGNSA. J gave up 6 bases and V 2 bases, and 10 bases lay outside the gene matches. CDR3 length: 17 residues. CDR3 residues: CASSLMASGSFSNEQFF. For the CDR3, the DNA is TGTGCCAGCAGCTTAATGGCTAGCGGGAGCTTCAGCAATGAGCAGTTCTTC.

The V call is TRBV5-1, the J call TRBJ2-7, with D unresolved. The germline gives CDR1 SGHRS, CDR2 YFSETQ. V lost 0 bases and J lost 5, with 12 bases in between. The CDR3 runs 14 residues. The CDR3 region has the DNA TGCGCCAGCAGCTTGGGGGGTCCGGGCGACGAGCAGTACTTC. It encodes CASSLGGPGDEQYF. The variable domain in full, completed from reference TRBV5-1 and TRBJ2-7, reads KAGVTQTPRYLIKTRGQQVTLSCSPISGHRSVSWYQQTPGQGLQFLFEYFSETQRNKGNFPGRFSGRQFSNSRSEMNVSTLELGDSALYLCASSLGGPGDEQYFGPGTRLTVT.